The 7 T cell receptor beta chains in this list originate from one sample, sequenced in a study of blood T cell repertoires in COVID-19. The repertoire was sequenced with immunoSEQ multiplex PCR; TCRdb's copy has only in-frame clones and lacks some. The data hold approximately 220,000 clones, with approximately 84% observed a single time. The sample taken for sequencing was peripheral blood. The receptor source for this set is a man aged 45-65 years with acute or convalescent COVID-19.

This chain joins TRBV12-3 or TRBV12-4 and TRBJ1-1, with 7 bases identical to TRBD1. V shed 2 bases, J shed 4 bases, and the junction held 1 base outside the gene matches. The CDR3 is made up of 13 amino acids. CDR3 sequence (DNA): TGTGCCAGCAGTTTACAGGGGGGCACTGAAGCTTTCTTT. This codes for CASSLQGGTEAFF.

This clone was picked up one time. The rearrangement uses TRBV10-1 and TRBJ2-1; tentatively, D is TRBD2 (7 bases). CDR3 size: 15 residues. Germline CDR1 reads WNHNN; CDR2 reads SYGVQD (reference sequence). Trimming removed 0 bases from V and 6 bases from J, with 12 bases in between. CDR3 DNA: TGCGCCAGCAGTGAGTCGGCGGGGGCCCTCAATGAGCAGTTCTTC. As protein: CASSESAGALNEQFF.

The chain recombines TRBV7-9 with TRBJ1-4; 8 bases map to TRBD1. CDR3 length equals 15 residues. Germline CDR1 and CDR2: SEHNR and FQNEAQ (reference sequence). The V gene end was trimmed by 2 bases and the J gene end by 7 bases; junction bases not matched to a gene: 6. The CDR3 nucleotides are TGTGCCAGCAGCTTACAGGGGGCGCGGGTTGAAAAACTGTTTTTT. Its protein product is CASSLQGARVEKLFF. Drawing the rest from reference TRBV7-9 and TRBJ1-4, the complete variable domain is DTGVSQNPRHKITKRGQNVTFRCDPISEHNRLYWYRQTLGQGPEFLTYFQNEAQLEKSRLLSDRFSAERPKGSFSTLEIQRTEQGDSAMYLCASSLQGARVEKLFFGSGTQLSVL.

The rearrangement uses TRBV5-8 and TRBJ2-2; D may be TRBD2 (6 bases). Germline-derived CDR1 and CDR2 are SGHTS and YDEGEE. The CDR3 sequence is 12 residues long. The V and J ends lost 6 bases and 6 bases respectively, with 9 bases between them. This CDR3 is CASIRRAGELFF. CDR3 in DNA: TGTGCCAGCATTCGGAGGGCCGGGGAGCTGTTTTTT.

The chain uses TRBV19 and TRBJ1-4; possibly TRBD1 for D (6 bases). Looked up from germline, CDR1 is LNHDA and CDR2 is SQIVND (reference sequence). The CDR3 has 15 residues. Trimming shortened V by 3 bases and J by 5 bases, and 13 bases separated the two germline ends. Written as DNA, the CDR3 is TGTGCCAGTAGTATGGGTCAGGGGACGAATGAAAAACTGTTTTTT. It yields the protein CASSMGQGTNEKLFF.

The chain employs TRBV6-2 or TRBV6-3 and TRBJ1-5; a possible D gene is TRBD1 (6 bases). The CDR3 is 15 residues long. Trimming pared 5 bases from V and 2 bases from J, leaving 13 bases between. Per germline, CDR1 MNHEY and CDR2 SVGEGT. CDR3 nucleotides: TGTGCCAGCAGTCAGACAGGAGGACGCAATCAGCCCCAGCATTTT. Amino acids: CASSQTGGRNQPQHF.

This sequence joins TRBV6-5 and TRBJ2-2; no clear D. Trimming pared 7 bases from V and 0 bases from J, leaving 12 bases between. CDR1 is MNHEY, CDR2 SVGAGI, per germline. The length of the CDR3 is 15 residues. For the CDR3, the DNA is TGTGCCAGCACCCCGGGTTTTGCGAACACCGGGGAGCTGTTTTTT. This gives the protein CASTPGFANTGELFF.